This T cell receptor (beta chain) was sequenced in a study of cytomegalovirus exposure and HLA in healthy donors. Study observations and caveats: Rare TCR sequences dominated, though some public TCRs recurred in many donors.

This CDR3 is 16 amino acids long. Per the germline V gene, CDR1 is MNHNS and CDR2 is SASEGT. Germline trimming cut 3 bases from V and 2 bases from J; bases unmatched to any gene: 8. The sample holds one count of this clone. Its antigen remains unidentified. PCR involved 60 Vbeta and 13 Jbeta primers. Generated by immunoSEQ multiplex PCR, the TCRdb table keeps only in-frame clones and is missing some. The sample has about 120,000 clones; approximately 80% are singletons. Everyone who donated was a healthy bone marrow donor. This TCR came from a man aged 50 to 60 in good health and CMV-seronegative. The V call is TRBV6-1, the J call TRBJ2-7; 9 nucleotides align to TRBD2. Sequenced: PBMCs. This CDR3 is CASSDTASGAPYEQYF. The DNA for the CDR3 is TGTGCCAGCAGTGATACGGCTAGCGGGGCCCCCTACGAGCAGTACTTC.